A selection of T cell receptor beta chains follows, all from one sample in a study of blood T cell repertoires in COVID-19. Measured with immunoSEQ multiplex PCR; TCRdb has only the in-frame clones, and not every one. The sample holds around 470,000 clones; roughly 89% are singletons and the top ten take around 0.9%. The source material was peripheral blood. These receptors all come from a man aged 18-30 years with COVID-19, enrolled during active disease. Each CDR3 is given with its conserved first and last residue. Fields, in order: J gene, V gene, D gene, clone size, CDR3 DNA, CDR3 protein. The D gene is left open where the match is weak. Clone size, where shown, is once, few, many, or a class for clones that have expanded.

j_call: TRBJ2-7
v_call: TRBV18
d_call: -
clone_size: -
cdr3_nt: TGTGCCAGCTCACCGAATGCGGCAGCCCCCTACGAGCAGTACTTC
cdr3_aa: CASSPNAAAPYEQYF

j_call: TRBJ2-1
v_call: TRBV5-4
d_call: TRBD2
clone_size: -
cdr3_nt: TGTGCCAGCAGCCATAGCGGGGGGGCCTTAACCAATGAGCAGTTCTTC
cdr3_aa: CASSHSGGALTNEQFF

j_call: TRBJ2-6
v_call: TRBV19
d_call: TRBD1
clone_size: once
cdr3_nt: TGTGCCACCCCAGACAGGGCATTCGGGGCCAACGTCCTGACTTTC
cdr3_aa: CATPDRAFGANVLTF

j_call: TRBJ2-6
v_call: TRBV30
d_call: TRBD1
clone_size: once
cdr3_nt: TGTGCCTGGGGAGGACAGGGCCTATCTGGGGCCAACGTCCTGACTTTC
cdr3_aa: CAWGGQGLSGANVLTF

j_call: TRBJ1-4
v_call: TRBV30
d_call: TRBD1
clone_size: -
cdr3_nt: TGTGCCTCCCCAAACCGACAACAGGGGGGTCGTGAAAAACTGTTTTTT
cdr3_aa: CASPNRQQGGREKLFF

j_call: TRBJ2-7
v_call: TRBV5-4
d_call: -
clone_size: -
cdr3_nt: TGTGCCAGCAGCTTGGGGGCAGGAACTCGGTCCTACGAGCAGTACTTC
cdr3_aa: CASSLGAGTRSYEQYF

j_call: TRBJ2-7
v_call: TRBV4-2
d_call: -
clone_size: -
cdr3_nt: TGTGCCAGCAGCCAAGCTCCGGCCTACGAGCAGTACTTC
cdr3_aa: CASSQAPAYEQYF

j_call: TRBJ2-1
v_call: TRBV11-2
d_call: -
clone_size: -
cdr3_nt: TGTGCCAGCAGCTTGCCAGCGGCCCCCTACAATGAGCAGTTCTTC
cdr3_aa: CASSLPAAPYNEQFF

j_call: TRBJ1-1
v_call: TRBV27
d_call: -
clone_size: -
cdr3_nt: TGTGCCAGCAGTTTAGGGGCGAACACTGAAGCTTTCTTT
cdr3_aa: CASSLGANTEAFF

j_call: TRBJ2-7
v_call: TRBV6-5
d_call: -
clone_size: -
cdr3_nt: TGTGCCAGCAGCCTCGGACTTCGCTCCTACGAGCAGTACTTC
cdr3_aa: CASSLGLRSYEQYF

j_call: TRBJ2-4
v_call: TRBV27
d_call: -
clone_size: -
cdr3_nt: TGTGCCAGCAGTCCCGGGGAGGCCGGCAAAAACATTCAGTACTTC
cdr3_aa: CASSPGEAGKNIQYF

j_call: TRBJ2-2
v_call: TRBV24-1
d_call: -
clone_size: -
cdr3_nt: TGTGCCACCAGTGCCCAGGCCGGGGAGCTGTTTTTT
cdr3_aa: CATSAQAGELFF

j_call: TRBJ2-1
v_call: TRBV6-2/TRBV6-3
d_call: TRBD2
clone_size: -
cdr3_nt: TGTGCCAGCAGTCCGCTAGCGGCCCACTCCTACAATGAGCAGTTCTTC
cdr3_aa: CASSPLAAHSYNEQFF

j_call: TRBJ2-3
v_call: TRBV3-1/TRBV3-2
d_call: TRBD2
clone_size: -
cdr3_nt: TGTGCCAGCAGCCAAGTGCTAGCGGGGGGGTTTACAGATACGCAGTATTTT
cdr3_aa: CASSQVLAGGFTDTQYF

j_call: TRBJ1-1
v_call: TRBV6-5
d_call: -
clone_size: few
cdr3_nt: TGTGCCAGCAGCTCCGGGACACTGAACACTGAAGCTTTCTTT
cdr3_aa: CASSSGTLNTEAFF

j_call: TRBJ2-1
v_call: TRBV4-2
d_call: -
clone_size: -
cdr3_nt: TGTGCCAGCAGCCAAGCCCAAGCTAGGAGCTCCTACAATGAGCAGTTCTTC
cdr3_aa: CASSQAQARSSYNEQFF

j_call: TRBJ2-3
v_call: TRBV6-5
d_call: -
clone_size: -
cdr3_nt: TGTGCCAGCAGTTGGCGGGACACGCAGTATTTT
cdr3_aa: CASSWRDTQYF

j_call: TRBJ2-3
v_call: TRBV20-1
d_call: -
clone_size: -
cdr3_nt: TGCAGTGCCCCGACCGGGTCTACGCAGTATTTT
cdr3_aa: CSAPTGSTQYF

j_call: TRBJ2-1
v_call: TRBV7-9
d_call: -
clone_size: -
cdr3_nt: TGTGCCAGCAGCTTAGACCTCGGGAATTTGCCTGAGCAGTTCTTC
cdr3_aa: CASSLDLGNLPEQFF

j_call: TRBJ1-4
v_call: TRBV10-1
d_call: -
clone_size: -
cdr3_nt: TGCGCCAGCAGTGAGTCGGGGGGATCGTATGAAAAACTGTTTTTT
cdr3_aa: CASSESGGSYEKLFF

j_call: TRBJ2-3
v_call: TRBV18
d_call: TRBD2
clone_size: -
cdr3_nt: TGTGCCAGCTCACCGATTGGGACTAGCGGGACAGGCACAGATACGCAGTATTTT
cdr3_aa: CASSPIGTSGTGTDTQYF

j_call: TRBJ2-3
v_call: TRBV3-1/TRBV3-2
d_call: TRBD2
clone_size: once
cdr3_nt: TGTGCCAGCAGCCAAGAAGGCGGGGGGCCGGGAGATACGCAGTATTTT
cdr3_aa: CASSQEGGGPGDTQYF

j_call: TRBJ1-5
v_call: TRBV5-6
d_call: TRBD1
clone_size: -
cdr3_nt: TGTGCCAGCAGCTACAGGGGCTGGGGTCAGCCCCAGCATTTT
cdr3_aa: CASSYRGWGQPQHF

j_call: TRBJ1-1
v_call: TRBV11-2
d_call: -
clone_size: once
cdr3_nt: TGTGCCAGCAGCTTAGATCGAATCACAAGGGGTACTGAAGCTTTCTTT
cdr3_aa: CASSLDRITRGTEAFF

j_call: TRBJ2-5
v_call: TRBV5-6
d_call: -
clone_size: -
cdr3_nt: TGTGCCAGCAGCCCCGCGATAGTGGAGACCCAGTACTTC
cdr3_aa: CASSPAIVETQYF

j_call: TRBJ1-3
v_call: TRBV3-1/TRBV3-2
d_call: -
clone_size: -
cdr3_nt: TGTGCCAGCAGCCCCTTAGACTCTGGAAACACCATATATTTT
cdr3_aa: CASSPLDSGNTIYF

j_call: TRBJ2-3
v_call: TRBV7-9
d_call: -
clone_size: -
cdr3_nt: TGTGCCAGCAGCTCCCTCTATAGTACAGATACGCAGTATTTT
cdr3_aa: CASSSLYSTDTQYF